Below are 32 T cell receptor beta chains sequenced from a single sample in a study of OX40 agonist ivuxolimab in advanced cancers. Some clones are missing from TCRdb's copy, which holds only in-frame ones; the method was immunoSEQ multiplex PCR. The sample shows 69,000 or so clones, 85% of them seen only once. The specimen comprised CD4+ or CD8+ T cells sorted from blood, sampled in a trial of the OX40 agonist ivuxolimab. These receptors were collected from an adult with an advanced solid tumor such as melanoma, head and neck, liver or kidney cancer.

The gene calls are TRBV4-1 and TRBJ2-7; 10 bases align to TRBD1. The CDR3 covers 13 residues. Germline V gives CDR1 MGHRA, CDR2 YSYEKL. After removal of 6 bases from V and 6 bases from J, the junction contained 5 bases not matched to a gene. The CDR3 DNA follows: TGCGCCAGCAGGCGACAGGGGGCGAGCGAGCAGTACTTC. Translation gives CASRRQGASEQYF.

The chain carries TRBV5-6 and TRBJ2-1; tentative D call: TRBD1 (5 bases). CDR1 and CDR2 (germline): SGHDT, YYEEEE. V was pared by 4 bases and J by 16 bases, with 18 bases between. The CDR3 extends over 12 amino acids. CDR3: CASSPFRQGAFF. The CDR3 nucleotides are TGTGCCAGCAGCCCTTTCCGTCAAGGGGCTTTCTTC.

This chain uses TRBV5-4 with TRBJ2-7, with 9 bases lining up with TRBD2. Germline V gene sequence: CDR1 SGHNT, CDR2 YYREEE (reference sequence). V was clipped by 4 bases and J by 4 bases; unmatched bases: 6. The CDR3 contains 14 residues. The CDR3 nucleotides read TGTGCCAGCAGCCTTAGCGGGAGACGATACGAGCAGTACTTC. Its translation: CASSLSGRRYEQYF.

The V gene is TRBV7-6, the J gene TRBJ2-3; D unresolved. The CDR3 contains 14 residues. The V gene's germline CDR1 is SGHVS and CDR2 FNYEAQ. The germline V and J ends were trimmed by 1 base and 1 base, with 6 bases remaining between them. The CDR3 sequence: CASSLVGRTDTQYF. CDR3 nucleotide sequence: TGTGCCAGCAGCTTAGTCGGGCGCACAGATACGCAGTATTTT.

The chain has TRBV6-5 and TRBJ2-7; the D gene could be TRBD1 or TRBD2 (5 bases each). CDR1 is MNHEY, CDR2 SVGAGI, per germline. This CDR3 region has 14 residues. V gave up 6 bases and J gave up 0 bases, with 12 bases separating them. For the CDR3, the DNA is TGTGCCAGCAGGAGGGGCACAGGCTCCTACGAGCAGTACTTC. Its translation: CASRRGTGSYEQYF.

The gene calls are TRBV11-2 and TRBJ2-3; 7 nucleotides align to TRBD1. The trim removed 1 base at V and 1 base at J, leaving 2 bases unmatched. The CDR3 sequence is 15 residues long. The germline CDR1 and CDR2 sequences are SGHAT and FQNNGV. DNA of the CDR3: TGTGCCAGCAGCTTAGGACAGGGAGGCACAGATACGCAGTATTTT. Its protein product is CASSLGQGGTDTQYF.

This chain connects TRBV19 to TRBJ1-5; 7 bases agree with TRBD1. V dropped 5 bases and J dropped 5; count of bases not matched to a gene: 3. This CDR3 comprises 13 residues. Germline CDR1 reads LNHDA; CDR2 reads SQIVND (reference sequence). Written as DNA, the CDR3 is TGTGCCAGTAGTTTTGACAGGGATCAGCCCCAGCATTTT. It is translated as CASSFDRDQPQHF.

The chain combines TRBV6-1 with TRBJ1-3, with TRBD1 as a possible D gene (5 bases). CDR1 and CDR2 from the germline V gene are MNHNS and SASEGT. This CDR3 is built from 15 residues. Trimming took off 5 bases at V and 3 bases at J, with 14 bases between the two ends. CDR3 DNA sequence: TGTGCCAGCAGTCCCAGGGCTGTCGATGGAAACACCATATATTTT. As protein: CASSPRAVDGNTIYF.

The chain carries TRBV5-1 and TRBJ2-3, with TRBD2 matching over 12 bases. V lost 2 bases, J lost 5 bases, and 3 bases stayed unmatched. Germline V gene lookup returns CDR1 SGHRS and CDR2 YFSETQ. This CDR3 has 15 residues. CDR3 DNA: TGCGCCAGCAGCTTCGGACTAGCGGGACGAGATACGCAGTATTTT. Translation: CASSFGLAGRDTQYF.

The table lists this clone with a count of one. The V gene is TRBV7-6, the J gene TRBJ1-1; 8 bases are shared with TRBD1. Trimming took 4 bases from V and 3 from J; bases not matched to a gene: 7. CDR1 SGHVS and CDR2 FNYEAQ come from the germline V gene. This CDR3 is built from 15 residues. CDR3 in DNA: TGTGCCAGCAGCTCACAGGGGGAAGGTTACACTGAAGCTTTCTTT. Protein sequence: CASSSQGEGYTEAFF.

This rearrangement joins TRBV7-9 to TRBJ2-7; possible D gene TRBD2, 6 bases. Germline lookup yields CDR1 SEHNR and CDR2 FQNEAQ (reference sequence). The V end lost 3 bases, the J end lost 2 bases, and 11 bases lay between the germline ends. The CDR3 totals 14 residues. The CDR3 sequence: CASSFSGYAYEQYF. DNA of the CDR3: TGTGCCAGCAGCTTTAGCGGATACGCCTACGAGCAGTACTTC. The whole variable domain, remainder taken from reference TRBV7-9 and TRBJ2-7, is DTGVSQNPRHKITKRGQNVTFRCDPISEHNRLYWYRQTLGQGPEFLTYFQNEAQLEKSRLLSDRFSAERPKGSFSTLEIQRTEQGDSAMYLCASSFSGYAYEQYFGPGTRLTVT.

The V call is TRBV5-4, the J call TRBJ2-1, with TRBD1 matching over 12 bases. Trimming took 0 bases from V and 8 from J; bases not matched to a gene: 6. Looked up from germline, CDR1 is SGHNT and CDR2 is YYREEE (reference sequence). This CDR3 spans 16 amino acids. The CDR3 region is CASSLGGTGGSDEQFF. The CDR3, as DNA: TGTGCCAGCAGCTTGGGAGGGACAGGGGGCTCTGATGAGCAGTTCTTC.

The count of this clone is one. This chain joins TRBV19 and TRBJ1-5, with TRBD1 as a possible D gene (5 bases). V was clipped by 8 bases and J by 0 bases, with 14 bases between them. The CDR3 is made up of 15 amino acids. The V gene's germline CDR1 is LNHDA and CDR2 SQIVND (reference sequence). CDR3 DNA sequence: TGTGCCAGTGGGACCGGACTTTATAGCAATCAGCCCCAGCATTTT. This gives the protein CASGTGLYSNQPQHF. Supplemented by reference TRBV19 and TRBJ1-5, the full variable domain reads DGGITQSPKYLFRKEGQNVTLSCEQNLNHDAMYWYRQDPGQGLRLIYYSQIVNDFQKGDIAEGYSVSREKKESFPLTVTSAQKNPTAFYLCASGTGLYSNQPQHFGDGTRLSIL.

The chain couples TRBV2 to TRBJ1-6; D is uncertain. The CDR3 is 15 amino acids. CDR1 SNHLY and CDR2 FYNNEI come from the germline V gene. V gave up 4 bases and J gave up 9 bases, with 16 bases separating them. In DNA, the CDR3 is TGTGCCAGCAGTGGGGAGAGTTGGGCTGGTTCACCCCTCCACTTT. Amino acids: CASSGESWAGSPLHF.

The CDR3 reads CASSLVSGSNQPQHF. CDR3 DNA: TGTGCCAGCAGCTTAGTTTCAGGTAGCAATCAGCCCCAGCATTTT. The rearrangement links TRBV7-2 to TRBJ1-5; D gene ambiguous. From germline, CDR1 is SGHTA and CDR2 FQGNSA. V lost 1 base and J 0 bases, leaving 7 bases between the germline ends. CDR3 size: 15 residues. Based on the CDR3 plus reference TRBV7-2 and TRBJ1-5, the full variable domain is GAGVSQSPSNKVTEKGKDVELRCDPISGHTALYWYRQSLGQGLEFLIYFQGNSAPDKSGLPSDRFSAERTGGSVSTLTIQRTQQEDSAVYLCASSLVSGSNQPQHFGDGTRLSIL.

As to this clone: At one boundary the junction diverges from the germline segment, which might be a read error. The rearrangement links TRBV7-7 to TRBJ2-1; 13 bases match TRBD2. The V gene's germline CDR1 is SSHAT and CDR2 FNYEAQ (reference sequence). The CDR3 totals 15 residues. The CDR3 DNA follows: TGTGCTAGCAGCCGGACTAGCGGGAGTATCCATGAGCAGTTCTTC. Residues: CASSRTSGSIHEQFF.

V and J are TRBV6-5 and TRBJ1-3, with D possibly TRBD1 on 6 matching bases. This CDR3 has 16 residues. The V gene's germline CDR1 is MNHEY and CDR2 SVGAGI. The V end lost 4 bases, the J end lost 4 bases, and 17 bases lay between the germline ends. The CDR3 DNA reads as TGTGCCAGCAGTTCGAGTCACAGGGCTGACGGAAACACCATATATTTT. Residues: CASSSSHRADGNTIYF.

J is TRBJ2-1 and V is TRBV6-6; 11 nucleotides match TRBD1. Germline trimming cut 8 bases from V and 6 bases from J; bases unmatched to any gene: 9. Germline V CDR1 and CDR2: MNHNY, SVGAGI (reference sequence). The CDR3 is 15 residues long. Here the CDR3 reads CASGYRDRGVNEQFF. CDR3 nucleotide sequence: TGTGCCAGCGGATACCGGGACAGGGGGGTCAATGAGCAGTTCTTC.

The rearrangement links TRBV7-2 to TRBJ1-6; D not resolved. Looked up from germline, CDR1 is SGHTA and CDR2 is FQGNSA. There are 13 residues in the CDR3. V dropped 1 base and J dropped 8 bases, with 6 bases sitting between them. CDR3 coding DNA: TGTGCCAGCAGCTTAGTGCAGGATTCACCCCTCCACTTT. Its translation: CASSLVQDSPLHF.

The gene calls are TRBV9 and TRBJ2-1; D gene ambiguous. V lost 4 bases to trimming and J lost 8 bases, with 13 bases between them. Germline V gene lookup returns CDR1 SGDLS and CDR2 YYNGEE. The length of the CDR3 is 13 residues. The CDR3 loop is CASSKPEVDEQFF. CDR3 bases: TGTGCCAGCAGCAAGCCTGAGGTTGATGAGCAGTTCTTC.

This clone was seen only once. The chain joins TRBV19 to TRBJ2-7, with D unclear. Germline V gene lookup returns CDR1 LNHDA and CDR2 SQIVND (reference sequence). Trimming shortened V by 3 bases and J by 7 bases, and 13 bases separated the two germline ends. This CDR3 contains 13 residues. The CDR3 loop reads CASSIPGDGEQYF. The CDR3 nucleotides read TGTGCCAGTAGTATCCCGGGTGATGGGGAGCAGTACTTC. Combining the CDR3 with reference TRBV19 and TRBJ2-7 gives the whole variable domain DGGITQSPKYLFRKEGQNVTLSCEQNLNHDAMYWYRQDPGQGLRLIYYSQIVNDFQKGDIAEGYSVSREKKESFPLTVTSAQKNPTAFYLCASSIPGDGEQYFGPGTRLTVT.

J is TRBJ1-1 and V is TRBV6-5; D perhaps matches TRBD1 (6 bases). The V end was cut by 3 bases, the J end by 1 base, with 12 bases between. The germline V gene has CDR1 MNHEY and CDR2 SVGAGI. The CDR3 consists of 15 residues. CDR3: CASSYNRAQNTEAFF. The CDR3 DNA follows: TGTGCCAGCAGTTATAACAGGGCCCAGAACACTGAAGCTTTCTTT.

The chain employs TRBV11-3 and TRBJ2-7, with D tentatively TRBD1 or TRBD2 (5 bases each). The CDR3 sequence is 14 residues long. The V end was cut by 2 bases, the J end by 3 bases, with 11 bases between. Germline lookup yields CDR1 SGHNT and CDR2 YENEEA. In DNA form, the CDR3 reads TGTGCCAGCAGCTTAACTGAGGGGCGCTACGAGCAGTACTTC. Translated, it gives CASSLTEGRYEQYF.

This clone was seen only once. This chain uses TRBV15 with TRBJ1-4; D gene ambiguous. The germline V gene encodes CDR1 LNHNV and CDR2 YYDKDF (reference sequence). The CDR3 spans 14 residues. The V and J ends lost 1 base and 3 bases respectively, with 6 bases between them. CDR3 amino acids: CATSRVQPNEKLFF. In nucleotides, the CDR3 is TGTGCCACCAGCAGAGTACAGCCTAATGAAAAACTGTTTTTT. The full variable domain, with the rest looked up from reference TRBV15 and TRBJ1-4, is DAMVIQNPRYQVTQFGKPVTLSCSQTLNHNVMYWYQQKSSQAPKLLFHYYDKDFNNEADTPDNFQSRRPNTSFCFLDIRSPGLGDTAMYLCATSRVQPNEKLFFGSGTQLSVL.

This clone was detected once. The CDR3 region has the DNA TGTGCCAGCGCCCTGACAGGGGGTAATGCCATATATTTT. Translation gives CASALTGGNAIYF. The chain employs TRBV19 and TRBJ1-3, with 9 bases aligning to TRBD1. Germline V lookup: CDR1 LNHDA, CDR2 SQIVND (reference sequence). With 9 bases clipped from V and 11 bases from J, the junction kept 11 bases outside the gene matches. The CDR3 sequence is 13 residues long.

The DNA of the CDR3 is TGTGCCAGCAGCTTAGCAGATCGGCAGTTCTTC. This sequence encodes CASSLADRQFF. J is TRBJ2-1 and V is TRBV7-9; no firm D call. Germline V gene sequence: CDR1 SEHNR, CDR2 FQNEAQ (reference sequence). V was cut by 0 bases and J by 12 bases, with 6 bases left in between. The CDR3 consists of 11 residues.

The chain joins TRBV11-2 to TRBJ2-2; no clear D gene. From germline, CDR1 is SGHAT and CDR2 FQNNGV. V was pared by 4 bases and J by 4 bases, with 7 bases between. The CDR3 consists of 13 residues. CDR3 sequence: CASSSMGTGELFF. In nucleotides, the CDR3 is TGTGCCAGCAGCTCAATGGGCACCGGGGAGCTGTTTTTT.

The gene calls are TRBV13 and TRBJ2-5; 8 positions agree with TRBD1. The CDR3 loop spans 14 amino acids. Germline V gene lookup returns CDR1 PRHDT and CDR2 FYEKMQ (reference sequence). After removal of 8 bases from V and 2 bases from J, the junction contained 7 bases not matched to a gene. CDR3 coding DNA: TGTGCCAGCTTCCGGCAGGGGGCTCAAGAGACCCAGTACTTC. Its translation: CASFRQGAQETQYF.

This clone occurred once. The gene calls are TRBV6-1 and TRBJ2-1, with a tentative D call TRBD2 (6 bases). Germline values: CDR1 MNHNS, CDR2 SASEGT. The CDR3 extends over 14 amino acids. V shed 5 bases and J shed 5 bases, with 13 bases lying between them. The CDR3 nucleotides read TGTGCCAGCAGTTTCGCGGGAAACGACAATGAGCAGTTCTTC. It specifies CASSFAGNDNEQFF.

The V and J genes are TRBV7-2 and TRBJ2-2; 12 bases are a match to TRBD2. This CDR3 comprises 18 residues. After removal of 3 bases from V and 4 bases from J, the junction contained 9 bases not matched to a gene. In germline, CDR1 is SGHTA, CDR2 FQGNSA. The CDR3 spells CASSFPNRLAGATGELFF. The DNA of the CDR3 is TGTGCCAGCAGCTTCCCCAACCGACTAGCGGGGGCCACCGGGGAGCTGTTTTTT.

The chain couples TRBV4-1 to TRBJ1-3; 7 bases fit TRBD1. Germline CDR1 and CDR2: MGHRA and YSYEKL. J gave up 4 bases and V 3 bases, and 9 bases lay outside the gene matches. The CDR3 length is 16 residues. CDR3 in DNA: TGCGCCAGCAGCCAGGTTACAGGGGTAAGGGGAAACACCATATATTTT. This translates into CASSQVTGVRGNTIYF.

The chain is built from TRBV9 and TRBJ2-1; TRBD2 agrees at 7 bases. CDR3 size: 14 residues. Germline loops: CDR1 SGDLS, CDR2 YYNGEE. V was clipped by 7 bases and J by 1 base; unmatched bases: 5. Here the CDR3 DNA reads TGTGCCAGCGCGGCGGGAGTATCCTACAATGAGCAGTTCTTC. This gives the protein CASAAGVSYNEQFF.